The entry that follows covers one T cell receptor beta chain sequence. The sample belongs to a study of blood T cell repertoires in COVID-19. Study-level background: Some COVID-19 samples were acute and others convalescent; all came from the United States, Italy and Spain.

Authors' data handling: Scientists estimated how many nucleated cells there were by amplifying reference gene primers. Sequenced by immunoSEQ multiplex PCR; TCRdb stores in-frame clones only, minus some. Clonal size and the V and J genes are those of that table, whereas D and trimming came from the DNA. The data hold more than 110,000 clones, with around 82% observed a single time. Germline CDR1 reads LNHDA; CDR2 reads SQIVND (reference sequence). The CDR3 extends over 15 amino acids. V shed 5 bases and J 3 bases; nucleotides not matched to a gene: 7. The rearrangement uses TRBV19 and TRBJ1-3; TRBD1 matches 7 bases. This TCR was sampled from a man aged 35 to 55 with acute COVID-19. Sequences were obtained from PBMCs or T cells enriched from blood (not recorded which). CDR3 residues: CASSPLTGLGNTIYF. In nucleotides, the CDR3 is TGTGCCAGTAGTCCTTTGACAGGGCTTGGAAACACCATATATTTT.